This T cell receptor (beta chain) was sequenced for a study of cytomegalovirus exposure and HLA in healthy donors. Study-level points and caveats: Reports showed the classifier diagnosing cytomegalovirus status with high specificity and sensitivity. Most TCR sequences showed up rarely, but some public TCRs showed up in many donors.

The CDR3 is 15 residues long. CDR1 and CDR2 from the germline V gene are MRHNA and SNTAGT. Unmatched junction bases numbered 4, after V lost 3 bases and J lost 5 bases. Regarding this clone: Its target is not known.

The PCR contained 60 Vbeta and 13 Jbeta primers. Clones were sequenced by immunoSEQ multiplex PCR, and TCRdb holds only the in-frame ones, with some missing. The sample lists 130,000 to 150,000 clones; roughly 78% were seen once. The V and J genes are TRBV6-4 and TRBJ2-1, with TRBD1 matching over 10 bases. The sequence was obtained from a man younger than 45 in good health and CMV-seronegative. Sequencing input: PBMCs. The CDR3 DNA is TGTGCCAGCAGTGAAGGACAGGGGGTCAACAATGAGCAGTTCTTC. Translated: CASSEGQGVNNEQFF.